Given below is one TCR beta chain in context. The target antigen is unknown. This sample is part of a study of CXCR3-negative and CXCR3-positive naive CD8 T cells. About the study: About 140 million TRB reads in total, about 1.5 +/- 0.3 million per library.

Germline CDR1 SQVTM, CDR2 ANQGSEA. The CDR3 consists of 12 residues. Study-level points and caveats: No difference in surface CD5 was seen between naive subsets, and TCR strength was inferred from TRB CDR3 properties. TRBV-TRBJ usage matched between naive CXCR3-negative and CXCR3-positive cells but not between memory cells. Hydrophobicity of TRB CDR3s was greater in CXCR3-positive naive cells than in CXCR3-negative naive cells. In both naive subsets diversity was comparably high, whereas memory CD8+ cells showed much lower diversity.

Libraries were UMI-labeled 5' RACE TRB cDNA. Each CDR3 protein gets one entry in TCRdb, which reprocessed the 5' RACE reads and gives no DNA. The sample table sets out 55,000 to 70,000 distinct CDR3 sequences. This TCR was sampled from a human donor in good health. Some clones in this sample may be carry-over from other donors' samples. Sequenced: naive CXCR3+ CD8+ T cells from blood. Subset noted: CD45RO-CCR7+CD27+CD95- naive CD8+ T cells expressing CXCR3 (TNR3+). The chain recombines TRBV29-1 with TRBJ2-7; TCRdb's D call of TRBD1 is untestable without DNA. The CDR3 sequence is CSVGGQRHEQYF.